The 25 T cell receptor beta chains below were found in one sample sequenced in a study of blood T cell repertoires in COVID-19 (dated by TCRdb to the early 2020s). Libraries came from the immunoSEQ multiplex PCR assay. This is the immuneACCESS table as TCRdb keeps it, with only in-frame sequences that have V and J called. A part of the clones is gone; compared with another copy, unresolved V genes explain less than half, and the rest is unexplained. In this sample the table shows about 140,000 clones, approximately 86% of which occur a single time. Clones ranked in the top ten supply roughly 8% of the sample. The sample taken for sequencing was peripheral blood. The receptors shown here come from a woman aged 55-69 years with acute or convalescent COVID-19.

V gene TRBV7-8 combines with J gene TRBJ1-2, with D unresolved. Trimming took 1 base from V and 8 from J, leaving 14 bases between them. This CDR3 spans 14 amino acids. CDR1 is SGHVS, CDR2 FQNEAQ, per germline. CDR3 sequence reads: CASSLDHNLRGYTF. In nucleotides, the CDR3 is TGTGCCAGCAGCTTAGATCACAATCTGAGGGGCTACACCTTC.

The chain is built from TRBV24-1 and TRBJ2-2; D might be TRBD1 (7 bases). The CDR3 runs 14 residues. Trimming shortened V by 8 bases and J by 4 bases, and 13 bases separated the two germline ends. Germline CDR1 KGHDR, CDR2 SFDVKD. Written as DNA, the CDR3 is TGTGCCACCAAACCCCAGGGGGGCACCGGGGAGCTGTTTTTT. Protein product: CATKPQGGTGELFF.

In nucleotides, the CDR3 is TGTGCCAGCTCGCGGACAGGGCCCCAAGAGACCCAGTACTTC. Its translation is CASSRTGPQETQYF. The rearrangement joins TRBV18 to TRBJ2-5; 8 bases line up with TRBD1. V lost 6 bases, J lost 1 base, and 4 bases stayed unmatched. The CDR3 extends over 14 amino acids. The V gene's germline CDR1 is KGHSH and CDR2 LQKENI.

The chain is built from TRBV7-3 and TRBJ2-1, with 7 nucleotides matching TRBD2. Trimming at V came to 5 bases and at J to 7 bases, leaving 8 bases not matched to a gene. The CDR3 contains 14 residues. Germline lookup yields CDR1 SGHTA and CDR2 FQGTGA. The CDR3 spells CASSVTTSENEQFF. The CDR3 region has the DNA TGTGCCAGCAGCGTCACTACTAGCGAGAATGAGCAGTTCTTC.

This chain connects TRBV6-1 to TRBJ1-2; TRBD1 matches 7 bases. Germline CDR1 reads MNHNS; CDR2 reads SASEGT. J lost 0 bases, V lost 0 bases, and 7 bases had no gene match. CDR3 length equals 17 residues. CDR3 DNA: TGTGCCAGCAGTGAAGCGGTGGACAGGTTCCCTAACTATGGCTACACCTTC. Protein sequence: CASSEAVDRFPNYGYTF.

V gene TRBV27 combines with J gene TRBJ1-4; TRBD1 aligns across 8 bases. The CDR3 runs 14 residues. CDR1 is MNHEY, CDR2 SMNVEV, per germline (reference sequence). Trimming cost V 7 bases and J 5 bases; bases outside gene matches: 6. The CDR3 protein is CASTGGALNEKLFF. The CDR3 region has the DNA TGTGCCAGCACAGGGGGCGCGTTGAATGAAAAACTGTTTTTT.

This clone was detected many times. The V and J genes are TRBV28 and TRBJ2-7; no reliable D call. The ends were cut back, 2 bases at V and 6 bases at J, with 5 bases in the middle. Germline-derived CDR1 and CDR2 are MDHEN and SYDVKM. This CDR3 region has 11 residues. CDR3 loop: CASSLRSEQYF. The CDR3, as DNA: TGTGCCAGCAGTTTACGGTCCGAGCAGTACTTC. Full variable domain (outside the CDR3, taken from reference TRBV28 and TRBJ2-7): DVKVTQSSRYLVKRTGEKVFLECVQDMDHENMFWYRQDPGLGLRLIYFSYDVKMKEKGDIPEGYSVSREKKERFSLILESASTNQTSMYLCASSLRSEQYFGPGTRLTVT.

CDR3 in amino acids: CASSLPSTEAFF. DNA of the CDR3: TGTGCCAGCAGCCTTCCTTCCACTGAAGCTTTCTTT. This chain uses TRBV5-6 with TRBJ1-1; D gene ambiguous. This CDR3 spans 12 amino acids. V dropped 4 bases and J dropped 4 bases, with 8 bases sitting between them. The germline CDR1 and CDR2 sequences are SGHDT and YYEEEE.

In this sample, this clone turned up once. V is TRBV24-1 and J is TRBJ2-3; TRBD2 matches at 8 bases. J lost 4 bases, V lost 9 bases, and 8 bases had no gene match. CDR1 KGHDR and CDR2 SFDVKD come from the germline V gene. CDR3 size: 14 residues. The CDR3: CATGAGGNPDTQYF. The CDR3 DNA sequence: TGTGCCACCGGGGCGGGGGGTAACCCAGATACGCAGTATTTT.

The rearrangement links TRBV7-2 to TRBJ2-2; TRBD2 matches at 9 bases. The germline V gene has CDR1 SGHTA and CDR2 FQGNSA. The CDR3 length is 17 residues. V lost 2 bases, J lost 7 bases, and 11 bases stayed unmatched. Here the CDR3 DNA reads TGTGCCAGCAGCTTAAACAGCGGGGGGCCCTTGGGCGGGGAGCTGTTTTTT. Translating gives CASSLNSGGPLGGELFF.

J is TRBJ2-7 and V is TRBV2; the D gene is possibly TRBD1 (5 bases). V lost 10 bases, J lost 5 bases, and 12 bases lay in between. Germline V gene data show CDR1 as SNHLY and CDR2 as FYNNEI. The CDR3 extends over 11 amino acids. The CDR3, as DNA: TGTGCCACCCGGCAGGGTCACGAGCAGTACTTC. Translating gives CATRQGHEQYF.

The chain is built from TRBV4-2 and TRBJ1-2; D is perhaps TRBD1 (5 bases). The V end was cut by 0 bases, the J end by 1 base, with 18 bases between. The CDR3 consists of 18 residues. CDR1 is LGHNA and CDR2 is YNFKEQ in the germline V gene. CDR3 DNA: TGTGCCAGCAGCCAAGAGGTCAGCGGAGGGGTGGATAACTATGGCTACACCTTC. It codes for CASSQEVSGGVDNYGYTF.

The genes are TRBV2 and TRBJ1-1, with 7 bases identical to TRBD1. The germline CDR1 and CDR2 sequences are SNHLY and FYNNEI. The CDR3 contains 15 residues. Trimming at V came to 2 bases and at J to 1 base, leaving 4 bases not matched to a gene. CDR3 nucleotide sequence: TGTGCCAGCAGTGAAAGGACAGGCTGGAACACTGAAGCTTTCTTT. Amino acids: CASSERTGWNTEAFF.

The chain has TRBV28 and TRBJ1-2; 9 positions agree with TRBD1. V gave up 3 bases and J gave up 5 bases; unmatched junction bases: 4. The CDR3 loop spans 14 amino acids. Germline values: CDR1 MDHEN, CDR2 SYDVKM. CDR3 DNA: TGTGCCAGCAGTTTCATCGGGACAGGGTATGGCTACACCTTC. This sequence encodes CASSFIGTGYGYTF.

The rearrangement links TRBV5-6 to TRBJ2-5, with D perhaps matching TRBD2 (6 bases). The CDR3 covers 15 residues. Trimming removed 4 bases at V and 1 base at J, with 14 bases between. Germline values: CDR1 SGHDT, CDR2 YYEEEE. The CDR3 region has the DNA TGTGCCAGCAGCCTGGGGATGGGGGGCCAAGAGACCCAGTACTTC. Translating gives CASSLGMGGQETQYF. Full variable domain (missing parts from reference TRBV5-6 and TRBJ2-5): DAGVTQSPTHLIKTRGQQVTLRCSPKSGHDTVSWYQQALGQGPQFIFQYYEEEERQRGNFPDRFSGHQFPNYSSELNVNALLLGDSALYLCASSLGMGGQETQYFGPGTRLLVL.

The rearrangement links TRBV11-2 to TRBJ2-4, with 8 bases aligning to TRBD1. Trimming cost V 7 bases and J 4 bases; bases outside gene matches: 12. The germline gives CDR1 SGHAT, CDR2 FQNNGV. This CDR3 has 16 amino acids. The CDR3 region is CASTEGWTGSKNIQYF. The CDR3 nucleotides read TGTGCCAGCACGGAGGGTTGGACAGGGTCGAAAAACATTCAGTACTTC.

The rearrangement links TRBV16 to TRBJ1-2, with D unclear. V was pared by 0 bases and J by 2 bases, with 7 bases between. The CDR3 runs to 14 residues. Germline V gene sequence: CDR1 KGHSY, CDR2 FQNENV. The CDR3 sequence is CASSQSEQNYGYTF. For the CDR3, the DNA is TGTGCCAGCAGCCAATCCGAACAAAACTATGGCTACACCTTC.

V usage is TRBV11-2 and J usage is TRBJ2-7; D not certain. V was shortened by 2 bases and J by 3 bases, with 23 bases between the two germline ends. There are 18 residues in the CDR3. Germline CDR1 is SGHAT and CDR2 is FQNNGV. As DNA, the CDR3 is TGTGCCAGCAGCTTAATATTCCCGAGCCCCATAGTGAACTACGAGCAGTACTTC. Translated, it gives CASSLIFPSPIVNYEQYF.

Written as DNA, the CDR3 is TGTGCCAGCAGCCAAACTAAAGACAGGGGGAGGCTGAATGGCTACACCTTC. This encodes CASSQTKDRGRLNGYTF. The V call is TRBV14, the J call TRBJ1-2; 9 bases map to TRBD1. Losses at the gene ends were 2 bases for V and 6 bases for J; bases not matched to a gene: 13. The CDR3 spans 17 residues. Germline V CDR1 and CDR2: SGHDN, FVKESK. Looking up the rest from reference TRBV14 and TRBJ1-2 gives the full variable domain: EAGVTQFPSHSVIEKGQTVTLRCDPISGHDNLYWYRRVMGKEIKFLLHFVKESKQDESGMPNNRFLAERTGGTYSTLKVQPAELEDSGVYFCASSQTKDRGRLNGYTFGSGTRLTVV.

V usage is TRBV3-1 (or the pseudogene TRBV3-2) and J usage is TRBJ1-4; D possibly corresponds to TRBD1 (5 bases). V gave up 4 bases and J gave up 8 bases, with 11 bases separating them. CDR1 and CDR2 (germline): LGHDT, YNNKEL (reference sequence). This CDR3 is 13 amino acids long. CDR3 region: CASSRNNREKLFF. CDR3 bases: TGTGCCAGCAGCCGCAACAACAGGGAAAAACTGTTTTTT.

This CDR3 is CASSLETVNYGYTF. In DNA, the CDR3 is TGCGCCAGCAGCTTGGAGACAGTTAACTATGGCTACACCTTC. The chain has TRBV5-1 and TRBJ1-2; a weak D match, TRBD1 (5 bases). Germline values: CDR1 SGHRS, CDR2 YFSETQ. The CDR3 contains 14 residues. Trimming stripped 0 bases from V and 1 base from J, with 7 bases between.

This rearrangement joins TRBV11-3 to TRBJ2-5; TRBD2 agrees at 14 bases. Germline assignment: CDR1 SGHNT and CDR2 YENEEA. V trimming: 3 bases; J trimming: 4 bases; junction bases outside the gene matches: 10. There are 18 residues in the CDR3. For the CDR3, the DNA is TGTGCCAGCAGCTTTGAGGGACTAGCGGGGGCAAGGGGAGAGACCCAGTACTTC. It codes for CASSFEGLAGARGETQYF.

The V gene is TRBV4-1, the J gene TRBJ1-2, with D maybe TRBD1 (6 bases). Germline values: CDR1 MGHRA, CDR2 YSYEKL. The CDR3 contains 15 residues. The ends were cut back, 1 base at V and 4 bases at J, with 13 bases in the middle. CDR3 loop: CASSQGTEKFYGYTF. The CDR3 nucleotides read TGCGCCAGCAGCCAAGGGACAGAAAAGTTCTATGGCTACACCTTC.

The V and J genes are TRBV5-4 and TRBJ2-3; possible D gene TRBD1, 6 bases. CDR1 and CDR2 from the germline V gene are SGHNT and YYREEE (reference sequence). Trimming stripped 6 bases from V and 4 bases from J, with 21 bases between. This CDR3 has 16 residues. The DNA of the CDR3 is TGTGCCAGCACCCTATCCGGGACAAGGAGGTCAGATACGCAGTATTTT. It is translated as CASTLSGTRRSDTQYF.

This clone was seen more than once but under ten times. The chain couples TRBV7-6 to TRBJ2-1, with a weak D call TRBD2 (7 bases). Germline V gives CDR1 SGHVS, CDR2 FNYEAQ. The CDR3 runs 15 residues. Trimming took off 5 bases at V and 7 bases at J, with 18 bases between the two ends. Written as DNA, the CDR3 is TGTGCCAGCAGCGGAGGGGGGGCCTACAAGAATGAGCAGTTCTTC. Translation: CASSGGGAYKNEQFF.